Below, 3 T cell receptor beta chains from the same sample are listed, as sequenced in a study of cytomegalovirus exposure and HLA in healthy donors. The PCR was carried out with 60 Vbeta primers and 13 Jbeta primers. Only in-frame clones appear in the TCRdb table, and some are missing; sequencing was by immunoSEQ multiplex PCR. The sample comprises roughly 150,000 clones, about 64% of which are singletons, and around 2.9% rests with the top ten. Sequenced sample: PBMCs. The source is a woman aged 30 to 39 in good health and CMV-seropositive.

This rearrangement joins TRBV7-8 to TRBJ1-1; TRBD1 matches at 7 bases. The germline V gene has CDR1 SGHVS and CDR2 FQNEAQ. CDR3 size: 15 residues. The V gene end was trimmed by 0 bases and the J gene end by 4 bases; junction bases not matched to a gene: 5. In DNA form, the CDR3 reads TGTGCCAGCAGCTTAGCACGCGACAGGGCCACTGAAGCTTTCTTT. Its translation is CASSLARDRATEAFF. Drawing the rest from reference TRBV7-8 and TRBJ1-1, the complete variable domain is GAGVSQSPRYKVAKRGQDVALRCDPISGHVSLFWYQQALGQGPEFLTYFQNEAQLDKSGLPSDRFFAERPEGSVSTLKIQRTQQEDSAVYLCASSLARDRATEAFFGQGTRLTVV.

The chain employs TRBV5-6 and TRBJ2-7; D is possibly TRBD2 (5 bases). The CDR3 loop spans 14 amino acids. V was shortened by 4 bases and J by 5 bases, with 16 bases between the two germline ends. CDR1 SGHDT and CDR2 YYEEEE come from the germline V gene. The CDR3 spells CASSLTREGDEQYF. The CDR3 DNA reads TGTGCCAGCAGCCTGACACGCGAGGGTGACGAGCAGTACTTC. Combining the CDR3 with reference TRBV5-6 and TRBJ2-7 gives the whole variable domain DAGVTQSPTHLIKTRGQQVTLRCSPKSGHDTVSWYQQALGQGPQFIFQYYEEEERQRGNFPDRFSGHQFPNYSSELNVNALLLGDSALYLCASSLTREGDEQYFGPGTRLTVT.

The chain couples TRBV6-5 to TRBJ2-1; a weak D match, TRBD2 (6 bases). There are 15 residues in the CDR3. Germline CDR1 is MNHEY and CDR2 is SVGAGI. The V end was cut by 2 bases, the J end by 2 bases, with 10 bases between. The CDR3, as DNA: TGTGCCAGCAGTTACCGCCGGGGGACCTACAATGAGCAGTTCTTC. Translation gives CASSYRRGTYNEQFF.